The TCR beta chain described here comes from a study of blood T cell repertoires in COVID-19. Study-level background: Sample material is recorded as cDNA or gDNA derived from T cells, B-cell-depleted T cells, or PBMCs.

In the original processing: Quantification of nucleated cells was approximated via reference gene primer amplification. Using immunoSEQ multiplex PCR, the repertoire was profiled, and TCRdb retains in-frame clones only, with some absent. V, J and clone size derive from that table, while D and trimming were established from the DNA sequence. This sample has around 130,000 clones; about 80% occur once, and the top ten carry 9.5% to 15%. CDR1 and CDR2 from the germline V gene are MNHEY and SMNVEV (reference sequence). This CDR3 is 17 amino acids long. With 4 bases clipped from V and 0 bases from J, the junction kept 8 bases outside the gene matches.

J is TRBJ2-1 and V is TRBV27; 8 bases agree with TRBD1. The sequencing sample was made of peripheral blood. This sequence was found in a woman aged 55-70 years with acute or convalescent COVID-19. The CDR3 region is CASSSLSGGLSYNEQFF. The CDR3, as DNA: TGTGCCAGCAGTTCCCTCTCAGGGGGCCTCTCCTACAATGAGCAGTTCTTC.